This T cell receptor beta chain was captured by sequencing in a study of shared clonotypes between healthy human individuals. Between the trimmed V and J ends, which lost 1 base and 3 bases, there was a span of 11 bases. From germline, CDR1 is SGHTA and CDR2 FQGNSA. The CDR3 has 15 residues. Turning to this clone: The antigen remains undetermined. Distinct nucleotide sequences in the sample also encode this CDR3.

Overall study results and limits: The low donor count limited represented genetic and exposure-history diversity. Unshared clonotypes carried lower generation probabilities than those common to all four donors.

From CD4+ cells came CD45RA+ naive and CD45RA-negative memory subsets. Original processing methods: Filtering of immunoSEQ junctional sequences could not match full-length read filtering. Produced via immunoSEQ multiplex PCR; TCRdb's table is partial and in-frame only. Clone size and the V and J calls come from that table; the DNA yielded D and trimming. The table has over a million clones, around 78% seen once; the top ten hold around 0.6%. The specimen was memory CD4+ T cells from PBMCs. Documented subset: CD45RA-negative fraction. The rearrangement links TRBV7-2 to TRBJ2-3, with TRBD1 as a possible D gene (6 bases). The TCR sequence derives from a man aged 18 to 35 in good health. Some clones in this sample may be carry-over from other donors' samples. The CDR3 DNA reads TGTGCCAGCAGCTTAGGTGTCAGGGGTACAGATACGCAGTATTTT. Amino acid sequence: CASSLGVRGTDTQYF.